The rows below give T cell receptor beta chains drawn from one sample of a study of cytomegalovirus exposure and HLA in healthy donors. Clones were read by immunoSEQ multiplex PCR, and TCRdb kept only the in-frame ones, dropping some. The table has roughly 200,000 clones, 84% seen once. Source material: PBMCs. The source is a woman aged 18-30 years in good health and CMV-seropositive. Each CDR3 is given with its conserved first and last residue. Each record gives: J gene, V gene, D gene, clone size, CDR3 protein, CDR3 DNA. The D gene is left open where the match is weak. Clone size, where shown, is once, few, many, or a class for clones that have expanded.

>TRBJ2-4|TRBV2|TRBD1|NA
CASSEAWTGKDIQYF
TGTGCCAGCAGTGAAGCTTGGACAGGGAAGGACATTCAGTACTTC
>TRBJ2-1|TRBV2|NA|NA
CASSESGGGYNEQFF
TGTGCCAGCAGTGAATCGGGGGGCGGCTACAATGAGCAGTTCTTC
>TRBJ1-1|TRBV21-1|NA|NA
CASSKWRVEGTEAFF
TGTGCCAGCAGCAAATGGAGGGTTGAGGGAACTGAAGCTTTCTTT
>TRBJ2-7|TRBV7-9|NA|NA
CASSRTGNPYEQYF
TGTGCCAGCAGCAGAACAGGGAACCCCTACGAGCAGTACTTC
>TRBJ1-5|TRBV4-1|NA|NA
CASSQDRDFGGQPQHF
TGCGCCAGCAGCCAGGACCGGGACTTTGGGGGTCAGCCCCAGCATTTT
>TRBJ2-7|TRBV2|NA|few
CASSGREEQYF
TGTGCCAGCAGTGGGAGAGAGGAGCAGTACTTC
>TRBJ1-2|TRBV4-1|TRBD1|NA
CASSQAGTGPYYGYTF
TGCGCCAGCAGCCAAGCTGGGACAGGCCCATACTATGGCTACACCTTC
>TRBJ2-6|TRBV6-1|NA|NA
CASSEAGGTGANVLTF
TGTGCCAGCAGTGAAGCTGGGGGGACTGGGGCCAACGTCCTGACTTTC
>TRBJ1-1|TRBV20-1|NA|NA
CSLRRGTEAFF
TGCAGCCTCCGGAGAGGCACTGAAGCTTTCTTT
>TRBJ2-1|TRBV9|TRBD2|NA
CASSLGSGWYNEQFF
TGTGCCAGCAGTCTTGGTAGCGGGTGGTACAATGAGCAGTTCTTC
>TRBJ1-5|TRBV28|NA|NA
CASSLLGANQPQHF
TGTGCCAGCAGTTTATTGGGGGCTAATCAGCCCCAGCATTTT
>TRBJ2-7|TRBV6-1|NA|NA
CASSLTYRNEQYF
TGTGCCAGCAGCCTCACCTACAGGAACGAGCAGTACTTC
>TRBJ1-1|TRBV6-1|NA|NA
CAIHTGHTEAFF
TGTGCCATTCATACAGGGCACACTGAAGCTTTCTTT
>TRBJ1-6|TRBV6-1|NA|NA
CASSEILGATYNSPLHF
TGTGCCAGCAGTGAAATTTTAGGGGCAACCTATAATTCACCCCTCCACTTT
>TRBJ2-7|TRBV5-1|TRBD1|once
CASSLRQGAVGEQYF
TGCGCCAGCAGCTTGAGGCAGGGGGCTGTGGGCGAGCAGTACTTC
>TRBJ1-2|TRBV18|TRBD1|few
CASSPGQGSGYTF
TGTGCCAGCTCACCGGGACAGGGGTCTGGCTACACCTTC
>TRBJ1-1|TRBV10-3|NA|NA
CAISENFENTEAFF
TGTGCCATCAGTGAGAACTTCGAGAACACTGAAGCTTTCTTT
>TRBJ1-2|TRBV21-1|NA|NA
CASSKTHHTGVGYYGYTF
TGTGCCAGCAGCAAAACCCACCATACAGGGGTTGGGTACTATGGCTACACCTTC
>TRBJ2-7|TRBV5-1|TRBD1|NA
CASSLGTGGSSYEQYF
TGCGCCAGCAGCTTGGGGACAGGGGGCAGCTCCTACGAGCAGTACTTC
>TRBJ2-3|TRBV5-6|TRBD2|NA
CASSIGGDPGDTQYF
TGTGCCAGCAGCATTGGGGGGGACCCGGGAGATACGCAGTATTTT
>TRBJ2-1|TRBV5-4|NA|NA
CASSLLGTHYNEQFF
TGTGCCAGCAGCCTTCTTGGGACACACTACAATGAGCAGTTCTTC
>TRBJ1-2|TRBV7-9|NA|NA
CASSLGTDYGYTF
TGTGCCAGCAGCTTAGGGACAGACTATGGCTACACCTTC
>TRBJ1-4|TRBV7-3|NA|NA
CASSLRAGANEKLFF
TGTGCCAGCAGCTTAAGGGCAGGGGCTAATGAAAAACTGTTTTTT
>TRBJ1-2|TRBV4-3|NA|few
CASSQDPGRGYTF
TGCGCCAGCAGCCAAGATCCAGGGAGGGGCTACACCTTC
>TRBJ1-6|TRBV6-1|NA|NA
CASSEDTYSPLHF
TGTGCCAGCAGTGAGGACACCTATTCACCCCTCCACTTT
>TRBJ2-1|TRBV7-9|TRBD1|NA
CASSKWDRRYNEQFF
TGTGCCAGCAGCAAATGGGACAGGCGGTACAATGAGCAGTTCTTC
>TRBJ2-1|TRBV6-1|TRBD2|NA
CASRMGGGIYNEQFF
TGTGCCAGCAGAATGGGCGGGGGAATCTACAATGAGCAGTTCTTC
>TRBJ2-7|TRBV14|NA|few
CASSFGGATYEQYF
TGTGCCAGCAGCTTCGGCGGGGCAACCTACGAGCAGTACTTC
>TRBJ2-7|TRBV2|NA|few
CASSELDSKLSYEQYF
TGTGCCAGCAGTGAATTGGACAGTAAACTCTCCTACGAGCAGTACTTC
>TRBJ2-5|TRBV7-9|TRBD2|NA
CASSFGEGRYIGETQYF
TGTGCCAGCAGCTTCGGGGAGGGACGCTACATAGGGGAGACCCAGTACTTC
>TRBJ2-7|TRBV7-2|TRBD2|NA
CASSSSGDVEQYF
TGTGCCAGCAGCTCTAGCGGGGACGTCGAGCAGTACTTC
>TRBJ2-7|TRBV5-6|TRBD1|NA
CASSLGDRATTYEQYF
TGTGCCAGCAGCTTGGGCGACAGGGCTACGACCTACGAGCAGTACTTC
>TRBJ1-2|TRBV5-1|NA|NA
CASSLDSYGYTF
TGCGCCAGCAGCTTGGACAGCTATGGCTACACCTTC
>TRBJ1-2|TRBV6-1|NA|NA
CASSVAFAGYTF
TGTGCCAGCAGTGTGGCTTTTGCTGGCTACACCTTC
>TRBJ2-1|TRBV7-3|TRBD2|NA
CASSLTPGLAGGIEFF
TGTGCCAGCAGCTTAACCCCGGGACTAGCGGGGGGAATTGAGTTCTTC
>TRBJ1-1|TRBV11-2|TRBD1|NA
CASRQDRDTEAFF
TGTGCCAGCAGACAGGACAGGGACACTGAAGCTTTCTTT